Sequencing of this T cell receptor (beta chain) was carried out in a study of blood T cell repertoires in COVID-19. Study in general: Both acute and convalescent COVID-19 samples were obtained from the United States, Italy and Spain.

Participants came from roughly 24 US areas, aged roughly 18 to 95 years. Assignments of participants to cohorts depended upon their own reported clinical history. Resolution of symptoms, clearance, or two negative PCRs was present in recovered Cohort 3 donors. The ends lost 6 bases at V and 3 bases at J; junction bases unmatched: 5. The V gene's germline CDR1 is MDHEN and CDR2 SYDVKM. The CDR3 extends over 14 amino acids. Using immunoSEQ multiplex PCR, the repertoire was profiled, and TCRdb retains in-frame clones only, with some absent. The table lists about 250,000 clones, 80% to 90% of them singletons, with less than 2% in the top ten.

This chain links TRBV28 with TRBJ1-2; TRBD1 aligns across 9 bases. The specimen sequenced was PBMCs or T cells enriched from blood (not recorded which). This TCR came from a man aged 40-50 years who had recovered from COVID-19. This CDR3 reads CASSTGGAYYGYTF. In DNA, the CDR3 is TGTGCCAGCAGCACAGGGGGCGCGTACTATGGCTACACCTTC.